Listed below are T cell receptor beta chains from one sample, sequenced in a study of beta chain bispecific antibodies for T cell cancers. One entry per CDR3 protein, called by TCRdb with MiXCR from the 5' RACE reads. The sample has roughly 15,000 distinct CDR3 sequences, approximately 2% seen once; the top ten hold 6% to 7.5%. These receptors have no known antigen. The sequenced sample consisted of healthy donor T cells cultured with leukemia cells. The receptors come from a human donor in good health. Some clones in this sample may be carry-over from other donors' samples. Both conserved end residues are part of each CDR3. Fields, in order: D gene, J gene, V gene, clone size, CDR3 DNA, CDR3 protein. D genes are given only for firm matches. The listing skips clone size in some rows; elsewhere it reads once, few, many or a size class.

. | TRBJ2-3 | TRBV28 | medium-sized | TGTGCCAGCAGTTGGACGGTGGGAGATACGCAGTATTTT | CASSWTVGDTQYF
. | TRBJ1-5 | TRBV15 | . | TGTGCCACCAGCCCCTCCTCCGGGGATTCATGGCAGCCCCAGCATTTT | CATSPSSGDSWQPQHF
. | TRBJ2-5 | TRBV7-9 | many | TGTGCCAGCCCGGGATGCAGGGGAGAGACCCAGTACTTC | CASPGCRGETQYF
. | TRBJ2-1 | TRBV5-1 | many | TGCGCCAGCAGCTTGCAGGGAGATGCCTACAATGAGCAGTTCTTC | CASSLQGDAYNEQFF
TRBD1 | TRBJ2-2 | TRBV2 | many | TGTGCCAGCATGGCGGGACAGGGTGCCACCGGGGAGCTGTTTTTT | CASMAGQGATGELFF
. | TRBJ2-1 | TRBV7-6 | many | TGTGCCAGCAGCTTAGCGAGTCAGGGTGTAGCGGCCGAGCAGTTCTTC | CASSLASQGVAAEQFF
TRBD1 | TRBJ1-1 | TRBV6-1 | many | TGTGCCAGCAGTGAATTGGGACAGGTGTTGAACACTGAAGCTTTCTTT | CASSELGQVLNTEAFF
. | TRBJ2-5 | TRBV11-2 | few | TGTGCCAGCAGCCCAGCCGCAGGGTGGGAGACCCAGTACTTC | CASSPAAGWETQYF
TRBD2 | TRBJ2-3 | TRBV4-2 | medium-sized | TGTGCCAGCAGCCAAGATAGTAGCGGGGGGCACATAGATACGCAGTATTTT | CASSQDSSGGHIDTQYF
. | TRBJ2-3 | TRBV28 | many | TGTGCCAGCAGTTTGGGTCGAATCACAGATACGCAGTATTTT | CASSLGRITDTQYF
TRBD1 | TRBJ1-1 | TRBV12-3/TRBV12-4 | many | TGTGCCAGCAGTCAGACAGGGCGTGAAGGAGCTTTCTTT | CASSQTGREGAFF
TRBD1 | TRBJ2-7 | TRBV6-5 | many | TGTGCCAGCAGTTACTCCCCGGGACAGAGCTACGAGCAGTACTTC | CASSYSPGQSYEQYF
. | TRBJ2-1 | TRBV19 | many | TGTGCCAGTAGTTCGGCGTACAATGAGCAGTTCTTC | CASSSAYNEQFF
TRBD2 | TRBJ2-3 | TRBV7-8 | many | TGTGCCAGCAGCTTAGGCGCGGGGGGGGTCCCAGATACGCAGTATTTT | CASSLGAGGVPDTQYF
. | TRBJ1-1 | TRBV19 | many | TGTGCCAGTAGTATAGATTCTGGTGTCACTGAAGCTTTCTTT | CASSIDSGVTEAFF
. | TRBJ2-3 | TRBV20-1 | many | TGCAGTCATCCGCGGGAAGATACGCAGTATTTT | CSHPREDTQYF
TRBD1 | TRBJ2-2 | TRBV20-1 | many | TGCAGTTCCAGGGACAGGGCTGGCGGGGAGCTGTTTTTT | CSSRDRAGGELFF
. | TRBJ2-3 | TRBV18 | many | TGTGCCACTTCAGGGGCCCCTCGCACAGATACGCAGTATTTT | CATSGAPRTDTQYF
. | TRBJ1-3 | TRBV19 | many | TGTGCCAGCTCGGGGGATGGAAACACCATATATTTT | CASSGDGNTIYF
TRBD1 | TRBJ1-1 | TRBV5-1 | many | TGCGCCAGCAGCTGGACAGGGGCTGGAGACACTGAAGCTTTCTTT | CASSWTGAGDTEAFF
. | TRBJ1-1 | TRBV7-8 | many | TGTGCCAGCAGCTTTCGGGGGCGACACACTGAAGCTTTCTTT | CASSFRGRHTEAFF
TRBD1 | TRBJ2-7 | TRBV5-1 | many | TGCGCCAGCAGTCAGGCCGGGACAGGGCTAGTGAAGTACTTC | CASSQAGTGLVKYF
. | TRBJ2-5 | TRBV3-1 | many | TGTGCCAGCAGCCCGGAAAAGCAACCCGGGCGAGAGACCCAGTACTTC | CASSPEKQPGRETQYF
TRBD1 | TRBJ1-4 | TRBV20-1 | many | TGCAGTGCTAGAGGGGTAGGGGGCAGTAAAAAACTGTTTTTT | CSARGVGGSKKLFF
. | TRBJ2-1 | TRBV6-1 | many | TGTGCCAGCCGGGGTGTGGAGGGTTCCTACAATGAGCAGTTCTTC | CASRGVEGSYNEQFF
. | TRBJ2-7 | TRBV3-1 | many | TGTGCCAGCAGCCAGCCCGGCAGGGGGGACTACGAGCAGTACTTC | CASSQPGRGDYEQYF
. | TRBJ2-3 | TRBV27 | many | TGTGCCAGCAGTTTATGGCGCGGCACAGATACGCAGTATTTT | CASSLWRGTDTQYF
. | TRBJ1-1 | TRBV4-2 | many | TGTGCCAGCAGCCAAGATAGTTACGGTGTGAACACTGAAGCTTTCTTT | CASSQDSYGVNTEAFF
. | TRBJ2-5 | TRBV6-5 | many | TGTGCCAGCAGTTATATCGATGAACAGTTGGAGACCCAGTACTTC | CASSYIDEQLETQYF
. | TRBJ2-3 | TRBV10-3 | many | TGTGCCATCAGTGACTCGACTGCCACAGATACGCAGTATTTT | CAISDSTATDTQYF
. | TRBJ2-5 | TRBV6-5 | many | TGTGCCAGCAGGCCAGGATCCCAAGAGACCCAGTACTTC | CASRPGSQETQYF
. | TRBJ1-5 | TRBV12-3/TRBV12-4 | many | TGTGCCAGCAGTTCCCTCGTTTGGAGCAATCAGCCCCAGCATTTT | CASSSLVWSNQPQHF
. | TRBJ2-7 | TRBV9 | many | TGTGCCAGCAGGCCCCCGGGCAAGCCCTACGAGCAGTACTTC | CASRPPGKPYEQYF
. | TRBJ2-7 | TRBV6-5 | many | TGTGCCAGCAGTTACTCCTGGGGTACCACCTACGAGCAGTACTTC | CASSYSWGTTYEQYF
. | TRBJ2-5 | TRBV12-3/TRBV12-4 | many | TGTGCCAGCAGGCCCAGAACACAGGGAAGGGCTCAAGAGACCCAGTACTTC | CASRPRTQGRAQETQYF
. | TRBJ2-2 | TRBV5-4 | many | TGTGCCAGCAGATCAGGTCGTGCCGGGACATTAATCAACACCGGGGAGCTGTTTTTT | CASRSGRAGTLINTGELFF
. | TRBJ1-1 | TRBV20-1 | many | TGCAGTGGCTGTACACAGAACACTGAAGCTTTCTTT | CSGCTQNTEAFF
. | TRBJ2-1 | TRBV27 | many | TGTGCCAGCAGCTTTCTGGGCAATGAGCAGTTCTTC | CASSFLGNEQFF
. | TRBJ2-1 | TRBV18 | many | TGTGCCAGCTCACCCATAGAGCTAGGAAATGAGCAGTTCTTC | CASSPIELGNEQFF
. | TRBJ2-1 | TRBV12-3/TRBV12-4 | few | TGTGCCAGCACGAGCTACGACAATGAGCAGTTCTTC | CASTSYDNEQFF
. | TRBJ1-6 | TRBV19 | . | TGTGCCAGTAGGGGGGGCTCCCTAACACCCCTCCACTTT | CASRGGSLTPLHF
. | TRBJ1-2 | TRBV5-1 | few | TGCGCCAGCACCACCTTTTTGGGGTTTGGCTACACCTTC | CASTTFLGFGYTF
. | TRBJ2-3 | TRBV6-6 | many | TGTGCCAGCAGTTACTCGAATTGGTGGCAGGTCGACTTCAGCACAGATACGCAGTATTTT | CASSYSNWWQVDFSTDTQYF
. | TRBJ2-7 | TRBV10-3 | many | TGTGCCATCAGTGATGCGCCTGTACCAGCGGGCGAGCAGTACTTC | CAISDAPVPAGEQYF
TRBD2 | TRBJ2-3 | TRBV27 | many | TGTGCCAGCAGCCCAATCGGAACTAGCGGGGGGTCCACAGATACGCAGTATTTT | CASSPIGTSGGSTDTQYF
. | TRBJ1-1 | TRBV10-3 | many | TGTGCCATCAGTGAGGGGGGGGAGGTGACTGAAGCTTTCTTT | CAISEGGEVTEAFF
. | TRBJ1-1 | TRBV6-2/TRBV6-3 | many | TGTGCCAGCAATACCAGGGTTGGGGACACTGAAGCTTTCTTT | CASNTRVGDTEAFF
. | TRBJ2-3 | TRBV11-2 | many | TGTGCCAGCAGCTTAGGAGGGGGGGACAGGCTCACAGATACGCAGTATTTT | CASSLGGGDRLTDTQYF
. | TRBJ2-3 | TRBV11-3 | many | TGTGCCAGCAGCTTGACCCGGGAGAGCACAGATACGCAGTATTTT | CASSLTRESTDTQYF
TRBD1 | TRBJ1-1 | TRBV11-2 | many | TGTGCCAGCAGGGGACAGCAGGACACTGAAGCTTTCTTT | CASRGQQDTEAFF
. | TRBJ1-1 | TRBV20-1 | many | TGCAGTGCTAGAGATCGGTCGGGAACTGAAGCTTTCTTT | CSARDRSGTEAFF
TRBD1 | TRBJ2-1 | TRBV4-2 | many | TGTGCCAGCAGCCAACCGGGACAGGGCAATGAGCAGTTCTTC | CASSQPGQGNEQFF
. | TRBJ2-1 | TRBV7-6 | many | TGTGCCAGCAGCTTAGGGACAGCCCCTTACAATGAGCAGTTCTTC | CASSLGTAPYNEQFF
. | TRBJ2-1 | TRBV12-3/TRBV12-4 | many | TGTGCCAGCAGTTTTGGGGATGAGCAGTTCTTC | CASSFGDEQFF
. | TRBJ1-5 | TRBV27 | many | TGTGCCAGCAGTTCGGACGGGGCAGCAAATCAGCCCCAGCATTTT | CASSSDGAANQPQHF
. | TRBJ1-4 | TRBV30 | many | TGTGCCTGGAGTGGGACACGTAGTGAAAAACTGTTTTTT | CAWSGTRSEKLFF
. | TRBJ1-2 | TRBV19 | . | TGTGCCAGTAGTACCCCCTCGACAGAACCGGTCTATGGCTACACCTTC | CASSTPSTEPVYGYTF
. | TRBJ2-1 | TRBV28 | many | TGTGCCAGCAGTTTACAGGATAGCAATGAGCAGTTCTTC | CASSLQDSNEQFF